These T cell receptor beta chains were read from a single sample in a study of blood T cell repertoires in COVID-19. The data were produced by immunoSEQ multiplex PCR, yet TCRdb's version contains in-frame clones alone and is incomplete. In the table there are more than 300,000 clones, 70% to 90% of which are singletons. What was sequenced was peripheral blood. The source is a woman in her 30s with COVID-19, enrolled during active disease. Each CDR3 is given with its conserved first and last residue. The order of the fields is clone size, D gene, V gene, J gene, CDR3 protein, CDR3 DNA. The D gene is left open where the match is weak. Part of the rows lack a size; the others show once, few, many or a class for expanded clones.

>.|.|TRBV7-9|TRBJ1-4
CASTLSGGRAVGEKLFF
TGTGCCAGCACCCTGAGCGGGGGCCGCGCCGTAGGTGAAAAACTGTTTTTT
>.|.|TRBV3-1/TRBV3-2|TRBJ2-3
CASSQVQGGPDTQYF
TGTGCCAGCAGCCAAGTCCAGGGTGGACCAGATACGCAGTATTTT
>.|.|TRBV9|TRBJ2-5
CASSSDYQETQYF
TGTGCCAGCAGCTCCGACTACCAAGAGACCCAGTACTTC
>.|.|TRBV7-9|TRBJ1-6
CASSGGLEGPYNSPLHF
TGTGCCAGCAGCGGCGGGTTGGAGGGTCCCTATAATTCACCCCTCCACTTT
>.|TRBD2|TRBV15|TRBJ2-5
CATSRDKGGGAGETQYF
TGTGCCACCAGCAGAGATAAAGGCGGGGGGGCCGGAGAGACCCAGTACTTC
>.|TRBD2|TRBV30|TRBJ2-1
CAWSDYMERGYNEQFF
TGTGCCTGGAGTGACTATATGGAGCGGGGATACAATGAGCAGTTCTTC
>.|TRBD1|TRBV6-2/TRBV6-3|TRBJ1-1
CASSYPTGKGVSNTEAFF
TGTGCCAGCAGTTACCCGACAGGGAAGGGGGTTTCGAACACTGAAGCTTTCTTT
>.|TRBD2|TRBV6-4|TRBJ2-1
CASRTTSGGDNEQFF
TGTGCCAGCAGGACTACTAGCGGGGGGGACAATGAGCAGTTCTTC
>.|TRBD2|TRBV28|TRBJ2-7
CASSGGGTYEQYF
TGTGCCAGCTCGGGCGGGGGGACCTACGAGCAGTACTTC
>.|TRBD1|TRBV10-3|TRBJ1-3
CAIRGQGHSGNTIYF
TGTGCCATCAGAGGACAGGGGCACTCTGGAAACACCATATATTTT
>few|TRBD1|TRBV7-8|TRBJ1-3
CASSLYTGAHSGNTIYF
TGTGCCAGCAGCTTATACACAGGGGCCCACTCTGGAAACACCATATATTTT
>.|.|TRBV11-3|TRBJ2-5
CASSRRDLQETQYF
TGTGCCAGCAGCCGGCGGGACCTCCAAGAGACCCAGTACTTC
>.|.|TRBV21-1|TRBJ2-1
CASSSPDRDPMNEQFF
TGTGCCAGCAGCAGCCCGGACAGGGACCCTATGAATGAGCAGTTCTTC
>once|TRBD2|TRBV11-2|TRBJ2-1
CASSFTSGEYNEQFF
TGTGCCAGCAGCTTTACTAGCGGAGAATACAATGAGCAGTTCTTC